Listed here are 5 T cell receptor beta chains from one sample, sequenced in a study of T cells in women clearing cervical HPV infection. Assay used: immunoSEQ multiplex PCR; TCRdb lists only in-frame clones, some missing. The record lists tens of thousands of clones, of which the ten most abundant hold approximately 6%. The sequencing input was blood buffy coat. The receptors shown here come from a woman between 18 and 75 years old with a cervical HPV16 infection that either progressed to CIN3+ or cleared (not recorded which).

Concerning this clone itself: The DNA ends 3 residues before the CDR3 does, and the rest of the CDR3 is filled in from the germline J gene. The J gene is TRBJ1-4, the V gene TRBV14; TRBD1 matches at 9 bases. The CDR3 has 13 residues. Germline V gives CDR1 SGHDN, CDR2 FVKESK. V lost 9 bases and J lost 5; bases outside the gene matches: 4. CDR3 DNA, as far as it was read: TGTGCCAGTTCCGGGACAGGGAATGAAAAA. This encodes CASSGTGNEK. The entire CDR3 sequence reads CASSGTGNEKLFF.

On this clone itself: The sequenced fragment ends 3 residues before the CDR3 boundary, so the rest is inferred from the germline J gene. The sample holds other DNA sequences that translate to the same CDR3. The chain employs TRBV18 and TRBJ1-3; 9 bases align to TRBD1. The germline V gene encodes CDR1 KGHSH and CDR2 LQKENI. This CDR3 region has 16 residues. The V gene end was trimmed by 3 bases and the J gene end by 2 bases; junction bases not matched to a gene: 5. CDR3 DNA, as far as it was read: TGTGCCAGCTCACCGCGGGACAGGGCAACTGGAAACACC. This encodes CASSPRDRATGNT. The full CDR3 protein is CASSPRDRATGNTIYF.

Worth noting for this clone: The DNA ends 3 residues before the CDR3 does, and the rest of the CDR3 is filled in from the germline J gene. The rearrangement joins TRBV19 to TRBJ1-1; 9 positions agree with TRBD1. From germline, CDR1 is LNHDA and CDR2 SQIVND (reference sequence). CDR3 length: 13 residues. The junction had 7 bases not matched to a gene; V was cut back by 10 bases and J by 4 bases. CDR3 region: CATDRGDSTEAFF. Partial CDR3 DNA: TGTGCCACCGACAGGGGGGATAGCACTGAA. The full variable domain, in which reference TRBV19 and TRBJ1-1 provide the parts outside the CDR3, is DGGITQSPKYLFRKEGQNVTLSCEQNLNHDAMYWYRQDPGQGLRLIYYSQIVNDFQKGDIAEGYSVSREKKESFPLTVTSAQKNPTAFYLCATDRGDSTEAFFGQGTRLTVV.

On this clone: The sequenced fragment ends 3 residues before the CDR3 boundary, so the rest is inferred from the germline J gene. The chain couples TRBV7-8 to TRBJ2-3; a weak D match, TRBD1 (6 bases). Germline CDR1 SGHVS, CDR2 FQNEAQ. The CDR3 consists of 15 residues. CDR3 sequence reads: CASSRSGQSGETQYF. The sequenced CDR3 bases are TGTGCCAGCAGCCGCTCAGGACAGTCTGGAGAGACG.

CDR3: CASSLRGARVLLLDEQYF. CDR3 bases read: TGTGCCAGCAGCTTACGAGGGGCGAGGGTCCTCCTCCTAGACGAG. V gene TRBV7-8 combines with J gene TRBJ2-7; D is perhaps TRBD1 or TRBD2 (5 bases each). The DNA ends 3 residues before the CDR3 does, and the rest of the CDR3 is filled in from the germline J gene. The CDR3 totals 18 residues. From germline, CDR1 is SGHVS and CDR2 FQNEAQ. V was pared by 2 bases and J by 5 bases, with 25 bases between.